This record covers a single T cell receptor beta chain. One base separates it from a far larger clone, so it is likely a read error. This specimen comes from a study of blood T cell repertoires in COVID-19. Sequencing used immunoSEQ multiplex PCR; TCRdb keeps in-frame clones, though not all of them. The table includes about 180,000 clones, 70% to 90% detected once. The CDR3 extends over 15 amino acids. Germline loops: CDR1 SEHNR, CDR2 FQNEAQ (reference sequence). V dropped 5 bases and J dropped 2; count of bases not matched to a gene: 7. The chain recombines TRBV7-9 with TRBJ2-7; 9 bases are a match to TRBD1. The material sequenced was peripheral blood. The origin of this receptor is a man aged 55-75 years with acute or convalescent COVID-19. CDR3 nucleotide sequence: TGTGCCAGCAGCCCCGGGACAGGGAGGACCTACGAGCAGTACTTC. The encoded protein is CASSPGTGRTYEQYF.